These 27 T cell receptor beta chains were all obtained from the same sample, sequenced in a study of shared clonotypes between healthy human individuals. Sequencing was performed with immunoSEQ multiplex PCR; in TCRdb, only in-frame clones are kept and a portion is missing. The table shows about 470,000 clones, with around 79% occurring only once. Sequenced material: PBMCs. Receptors were obtained from a middle-aged woman in good health. Some clones in this sample may be carry-over from other donors' samples.

This sequence joins TRBV6-5 and TRBJ2-5, with D perhaps matching TRBD1 (5 bases). This CDR3 comprises 14 residues. Between the trimmed V and J ends, which lost 2 bases and 4 bases, there was a span of 11 bases. CDR1 and CDR2 (germline): MNHEY, SVGAGI. In nucleotides, the CDR3 is TGTGCCAGCAGTTACACCGACAGTCCAGAGACCCAGTACTTC. Its protein is CASSYTDSPETQYF.

To note about this clone: In the same sample, other DNA sequences code for this CDR3. V is TRBV28 and J is TRBJ2-7; D tentatively fits TRBD1 or TRBD2 (5 bases each). Trimming removed 2 bases at V and 0 bases at J, with 8 bases between. The CDR3 is 14 residues long. From germline, CDR1 is MDHEN and CDR2 SYDVKM. In DNA, the CDR3 is TGTGCCAGCAGTTTAGGGGGAAGCTCCTACGAGCAGTACTTC. Encoded protein: CASSLGGSSYEQYF.

The chain is built from TRBV6-5 and TRBJ1-1; weak D call: TRBD1 (5 bases). This CDR3 has 14 residues. V was shortened by 6 bases and J by 3 bases, with 14 bases between the two germline ends. Per the germline V gene, CDR1 is MNHEY and CDR2 is SVGAGI. CDR3 region: CASSPSDTYTEAFF. In DNA form, the CDR3 reads TGTGCCAGCAGCCCATCGGACACTTACACTGAAGCTTTCTTT.

This clone was picked up many times. This chain links TRBV6-1 with TRBJ1-5; D is ambiguous. This CDR3 comprises 14 residues. Germline V gene sequence: CDR1 MNHNS, CDR2 SASEGT. Trimming cost V 7 bases and J 3 bases, with 13 bases left between them. CDR3: CASTLPTYNQPQHF. CDR3 DNA: TGTGCCAGCACCCTCCCGACCTACAATCAGCCCCAGCATTTT.

This sequence joins TRBV7-2 and TRBJ1-3, with D unresolved. The V gene lost 3 bases and the J gene lost 0 bases, with 9 bases spanning the gap. The CDR3 consists of 15 residues. CDR1 is SGHTA and CDR2 is FQGNSA in the germline V gene. The CDR3 spells CASSFDGFSGNTIYF. The CDR3 DNA is TGTGCCAGCAGCTTCGACGGGTTCTCTGGAAACACCATATATTTT.

The V call is TRBV6-5, the J call TRBJ2-2; no reliable D call. Trimming removed 8 bases at V and 4 bases at J, with 8 bases between. Looked up from germline, CDR1 is MNHEY and CDR2 is SVGAGI. The CDR3 sequence is 12 residues long. Written as DNA, the CDR3 is TGTGCCAGCGGCCAGACCACCGGGGAGCTGTTTTTT. It encodes CASGQTTGELFF.

This sequence joins TRBV5-1 and TRBJ2-7, with 10 bases aligning to TRBD1. CDR3 size: 15 residues. Germline loops: CDR1 SGHRS, CDR2 YFSETQ. Trimming cost V 2 bases and J 3 bases; bases outside gene matches: 5. The CDR3 DNA reads as TGCGCCAGCAGCTTTGGGACAGGGGATCTCTACGAGCAGTACTTC. The encoded protein is CASSFGTGDLYEQYF. Based on the CDR3 plus reference TRBV5-1 and TRBJ2-7, the full variable domain is KAGVTQTPRYLIKTRGQQVTLSCSPISGHRSVSWYQQTPGQGLQFLFEYFSETQRNKGNFPGRFSGRQFSNSRSEMNVSTLELGDSALYLCASSFGTGDLYEQYFGPGTRLTVT.

This chain connects TRBV28 to TRBJ2-1, with a tentative D call TRBD2 (6 bases). V was trimmed by 8 bases and J by 8 bases, leaving 13 bases between them. The CDR3 loop spans 12 amino acids. CDR1 MDHEN and CDR2 SYDVKM come from the germline V gene. CDR3 residues: CASRPGGDEQFF. The CDR3 DNA follows: TGTGCCAGCCGGCCCGGGGGTGATGAGCAGTTCTTC.

This clone has at least ten counts. The V call is TRBV5-1, the J call TRBJ2-5; D might be TRBD2 (5 bases). Trimming removed 0 bases from V and 9 bases from J, with 21 bases in between. Germline V CDR1 and CDR2: SGHRS, YFSETQ. There are 16 residues in the CDR3. CDR3 amino acids: CASSLGVRDGGLAQYF. In DNA form, the CDR3 reads TGCGCCAGCAGCTTGGGCGTTCGAGACGGAGGCTTGGCCCAGTACTTC.

The rearrangement links TRBV18 to TRBJ2-7, with 12 bases fitting TRBD2. V was clipped by 4 bases and J by 6 bases; unmatched bases: 4. The CDR3 loop spans 14 amino acids. Germline V lookup: CDR1 KGHSH, CDR2 LQKENI. CDR3 in amino acids: CASSRLAGVVEQYF. The CDR3 nucleotides read TGTGCCAGCTCACGACTAGCGGGAGTTGTCGAGCAGTACTTC.

The table lists this clone with a few counts. The chain links TRBV5-1 to TRBJ2-2, with D possibly TRBD1 on 5 matching bases. Germline V CDR1 and CDR2: SGHRS, YFSETQ. Trimming pared 5 bases from V and 0 bases from J, leaving 14 bases between. The CDR3 is made up of 16 amino acids. For the CDR3, the DNA is TGCGCCAGCAGGGACGGACAAGCCGCGAACACCGGGGAGCTGTTTTTT. Protein sequence: CASRDGQAANTGELFF.

In the case of this clone: A much larger clone lies a single base off, so this may be a read error. Other DNA sequences in this specimen translate into the identical CDR3. The chain employs TRBV2 and TRBJ2-7; 9 nucleotides align to TRBD1. Germline CDR1 is SNHLY and CDR2 is FYNNEI. CDR3 size: 14 residues. CDR3 region: CASRTGTGSYEQYF. DNA for the CDR3: TGCGCCAGCAGGACCGGGACAGGGTCCTACGAGCAGTACTTC.

The rearrangement uses TRBV27 and TRBJ1-4; D is undetermined. V dropped 6 bases and J dropped 6 bases, with 11 bases sitting between them. Per germline, CDR1 MNHEY and CDR2 SMNVEV (reference sequence). CDR3 size: 13 residues. The chain's CDR3 is CASRVGPYEKLFF. The CDR3 DNA sequence: TGTGCCAGCAGAGTAGGGCCTTATGAAAAACTGTTTTTT.

For this clone: Other nucleotide sequences in the sample specify the same CDR3. This sequence joins TRBV30 and TRBJ2-7, with a weak D call TRBD1 (6 bases). The CDR3 spans 14 residues. CDR1 GTSNPN and CDR2 SVGIG come from the germline V gene (reference sequence). The V gene lost 3 bases and the J gene lost 3 bases, with 15 bases spanning the gap. The CDR3: CAWSRGRGDYEQYF. The CDR3 DNA sequence: TGTGCCTGGAGCCGGGGCAGGGGCGACTACGAGCAGTACTTC.

A single count supports this clone. This chain uses TRBV7-8 with TRBJ2-7, with TRBD2 matching 7 bases. V dropped 5 bases and J dropped 3; count of bases not matched to a gene: 19. Germline CDR1 is SGHVS and CDR2 is FQNEAQ. The length of the CDR3 is 18 residues. CDR3 region: CASSPTPYEAGPVYEQYF. CDR3 DNA: TGTGCCAGCAGCCCCACTCCTTATGAAGCGGGACCTGTCTACGAGCAGTACTTC.

This clone was observed a handful of times. The DNA of the CDR3 is TGTGCCGCCAGCGGGAGAGGCCTCGAGCAGTACTTC. Its translation: CAASGRGLEQYF. The chain combines TRBV6-6 with TRBJ2-5; 8 bases map to TRBD2. Near its end, the DNA agrees better with TRBJ2-7, so the J call may be wrong. This CDR3 is built from 12 residues. CDR1 and CDR2 from the germline V gene are MNHNY and SVGAGI (reference sequence).

The chain has TRBV7-2 and TRBJ1-5; TRBD1 agrees at 7 bases. The ends lost 3 bases at V and 0 bases at J; junction bases unmatched: 2. Germline loops: CDR1 SGHTA, CDR2 FQGNSA. CDR3 length: 15 residues. This CDR3 is CASSLTGNSNQPQHF. Here the CDR3 DNA reads TGTGCCAGCAGCTTGACAGGGAATAGCAATCAGCCCCAGCATTTT.

The chain recombines TRBV7-8 with TRBJ2-1; maybe TRBD2 (5 bases). This CDR3 has 13 residues. Trimming left V 0 bases short and J 10 bases short, with 10 bases between. Germline V gene sequence: CDR1 SGHVS, CDR2 FQNEAQ. In DNA, the CDR3 is TGTGCCAGCAGCTTAGCGGGAGTTGAAGAGCAGTTCTTC. Its protein product is CASSLAGVEEQFF.

CDR3 coding DNA: TGTGCCAGTAGTACTGGACAGGGATCCTATCAGCCCCAGCATTTT. This encodes CASSTGQGSYQPQHF. The chain uses TRBV19 and TRBJ1-5; 8 nucleotides match TRBD1. The J segment lost 5 bases and the V segment lost 4 bases, leaving 7 bases of the junction unmatched. Germline lookup yields CDR1 LNHDA and CDR2 SQIVND (reference sequence). The CDR3 sequence is 15 residues long.

The CDR3 DNA reads as TGTGCCAGCAGTCCGGCACGGACCTACAATGAGCAGTTCTTC. Its protein product is CASSPARTYNEQFF. The chain carries TRBV28 and TRBJ2-1; D not certain. The V gene lost 5 bases and the J gene lost 2 bases, with 10 bases spanning the gap. The CDR3 contains 14 residues. The germline V gene has CDR1 MDHEN and CDR2 SYDVKM.

The chain recombines TRBV2 with TRBJ1-4; D is perhaps TRBD1 (6 bases). Germline V gives CDR1 SNHLY, CDR2 FYNNEI. The CDR3 has 12 amino acids. V dropped 5 bases and J dropped 11 bases, with 12 bases sitting between them. Written as DNA, the CDR3 is TGTGCCAGCAGTCCCGAACAGGGCAAACTGTTTTTT. The encoded protein is CASSPEQGKLFF.

Of note for this clone: The junction differs from germline at one of its ends, possibly a read error. The same CDR3 arises from other DNA sequences in this sample as well. The chain has TRBV7-7 and TRBJ2-5, with 13 bases aligning to TRBD2. This CDR3 region has 15 residues. Germline-derived CDR1 and CDR2 are SSHAT and FNYEAQ (reference sequence). The chain's CDR3 is CASSLGLAGEETQYF. The DNA of the CDR3 is TGTGCTAGCAGCCTCGGACTAGCGGGAGAGGAGACCCAGTACTTC.

The chain is built from TRBV6-1 and TRBJ2-1, with D tentatively TRBD2 (5 bases). Trimming shortened V by 6 bases and J by 5 bases, and 17 bases separated the two germline ends. Germline lookup yields CDR1 MNHNS and CDR2 SASEGT. This CDR3 contains 15 residues. Here the CDR3 DNA reads TGTGCCAGCAGGGCCTATGGAGGATTTAACAATGAGCAGTTCTTC. It yields the protein CASRAYGGFNNEQFF.

This clone was counted ten times or more. This chain joins TRBV7-9 and TRBJ2-1; D uncertain. Germline V gene sequence: CDR1 SEHNR, CDR2 FQNEAQ (reference sequence). V was shortened by 1 base and J by 3 bases, with 13 bases between the two germline ends. CDR3 length: 16 amino acids. The CDR3 sequence: CASSLEAPRDYNEQFF. In DNA, the CDR3 is TGTGCCAGCAGCTTAGAGGCCCCAAGGGACTACAATGAGCAGTTCTTC.

This chain joins TRBV15 and TRBJ1-1, with D possibly being TRBD1 (5 bases). The germline gives CDR1 LNHNV, CDR2 YYDKDF (reference sequence). Trimming shortened V by 3 bases and J by 1 base, and 15 bases separated the two germline ends. The CDR3 spans 16 residues. CDR3 amino acids: CATSRGSTGPNTEAFF. CDR3 in DNA: TGTGCCACCAGCAGGGGCTCCACAGGACCGAACACTGAAGCTTTCTTT.

The CDR3 sequence is CASSPGPLAASTDTQYF. CDR3 nucleotide sequence: TGTGCCAGCTCACCAGGGCCCCTAGCGGCTAGCACAGATACGCAGTATTTT. This chain links TRBV18 with TRBJ2-3; 7 bases are a match to TRBD2. The germline V gene encodes CDR1 KGHSH and CDR2 LQKENI. This CDR3 comprises 17 residues. V shed 2 bases, J shed 0 bases, and the junction held 8 bases outside the gene matches.

In the case of this clone: One junction end disagrees with the germline gene, perhaps due to a read error. V usage is TRBV6-6 and J usage is TRBJ1-1; tentative D call: TRBD1 (5 bases). The CDR3 is made up of 13 amino acids. The germline V gene encodes CDR1 MNHNY and CDR2 SVGAGI (reference sequence). CDR3 coding DNA: TGTGCCAGCAGTTACGGGACGTACGAAGAAGTTATCTTT. Protein product: CASSYGTYEEVIF.